These T cell receptor beta chains were read from a single sample in a study of graft-versus-host responses after intestinal transplantation. Profiling relied on immunoSEQ multiplex PCR, and the TCRdb table lists in-frame clones only, not all of them. The sample yields about 85,000 clones, roughly 80% seen once. These receptors' antigens are unknown. The sequencing used unstimulated CD4+ T cells sorted from spleen or lymph node cells, collected before intestinal transplant. The receptors shown here come from a human donor who received an intestinal transplant. The CDR3 runs from the conserved cysteine through the conserved F or W. A D gene is named only where the DNA matches it firmly. Size is stated for part of the rows, as once, few or many counts, or as a class when the clone is expanded.

d_call: NA; j_call: TRBJ2-2; v_call: TRBV5-4; clone_size: NA; cdr3_nt: TGTGCCAGCAGCCTAAGATCTGCCGGGAACACCGGGGAGCTGTTTTTT; cdr3_aa: CASSLRSAGNTGELFF
d_call: TRBD1; j_call: TRBJ1-6; v_call: TRBV28; clone_size: NA; cdr3_nt: TGTGCCAGCAGTTTACTCGGGACAGGGGGCGATTCACCCCTCCACTTT; cdr3_aa: CASSLLGTGGDSPLHF
d_call: TRBD1; j_call: TRBJ1-2; v_call: TRBV28; clone_size: NA; cdr3_nt: TGTGCCAGCAGTCCCCATGAGGACAGGGGGCGAAGTGGCTACACCTTC; cdr3_aa: CASSPHEDRGRSGYTF
d_call: NA; j_call: TRBJ1-4; v_call: TRBV4-2; clone_size: NA; cdr3_nt: TGTGCCAGCAGCCAAGATTCGACGTACAGTCAGAGACTGTTTTTT; cdr3_aa: CASSQDSTYSQRLFF
d_call: NA; j_call: TRBJ1-1; v_call: TRBV7-9; clone_size: NA; cdr3_nt: TGTGCCAGCGATCACGGGGGGCGAACTGAAGCTTTCTTT; cdr3_aa: CASDHGGRTEAFF
d_call: TRBD1; j_call: TRBJ1-2; v_call: TRBV10-3; clone_size: NA; cdr3_nt: TGTGCCATCAGGGGGGACAGGGAGGACTATGGCTACACCTTC; cdr3_aa: CAIRGDREDYGYTF
d_call: NA; j_call: TRBJ1-5; v_call: TRBV7-2; clone_size: NA; cdr3_nt: TGTGCCAGCAGCTTAGCGGCAGTTCCTCAGCCCCAGCATTTT; cdr3_aa: CASSLAAVPQPQHF
d_call: TRBD2; j_call: TRBJ2-1; v_call: TRBV28; clone_size: once; cdr3_nt: TGTGCCAGCAGTTTCCATAGCGGGATCTTCTCCTACAATGAGCAGTTCTTC; cdr3_aa: CASSFHSGIFSYNEQFF
d_call: NA; j_call: TRBJ2-2; v_call: TRBV2; clone_size: NA; cdr3_nt: TGTGCCAGCAGTTACAGGGGAGGCACCGGGGAGCTGTTTTTT; cdr3_aa: CASSYRGGTGELFF
d_call: NA; j_call: TRBJ1-4; v_call: TRBV9; clone_size: once; cdr3_nt: TGTGCCAGCAGCCCAGGGGTCGGCGAAAAACTGTTTTTT; cdr3_aa: CASSPGVGEKLFF
d_call: TRBD1; j_call: TRBJ2-7; v_call: TRBV2; clone_size: once; cdr3_nt: TGTGCCAGCTCGGGACAGGCAACCGGGGAGCAGTACTTC; cdr3_aa: CASSGQATGEQYF
d_call: TRBD2; j_call: TRBJ2-1; v_call: TRBV5-4; clone_size: NA; cdr3_nt: TGTGCCAGCAGCTTGGGGCTAGCGGGAGCGGCCGGGTACAATGAGCAGTTCTTC; cdr3_aa: CASSLGLAGAAGYNEQFF
d_call: NA; j_call: TRBJ2-5; v_call: TRBV5-1; clone_size: NA; cdr3_nt: TGCGCCAGCAGGTTGGGGCAGCAAGAGACCCAGTACTTC; cdr3_aa: CASRLGQQETQYF
d_call: NA; j_call: TRBJ2-7; v_call: TRBV2; clone_size: NA; cdr3_nt: TGTGCCCCACACCCAGGCGAGCAGTACTTC; cdr3_aa: CAPHPGEQYF
d_call: NA; j_call: TRBJ2-7; v_call: TRBV4-1; clone_size: NA; cdr3_nt: TGCGCCAGCAGCCAAGACAGAGGACAAATCTACGAGCAGTACTTC; cdr3_aa: CASSQDRGQIYEQYF
d_call: TRBD2; j_call: TRBJ2-7; v_call: TRBV25-1; clone_size: NA; cdr3_nt: TGTGCCAGCAGTGTTCTAGCGGGAGGGGTCGAGCAGTACTTC; cdr3_aa: CASSVLAGGVEQYF
d_call: NA; j_call: TRBJ1-5; v_call: TRBV4-1; clone_size: NA; cdr3_nt: TGCGCCAGCAGCCCGGACAGCGTGGGTCAGCCCCAGCATTTT; cdr3_aa: CASSPDSVGQPQHF
d_call: TRBD1; j_call: TRBJ2-7; v_call: TRBV25-1; clone_size: NA; cdr3_nt: TGTGCCAGCAGTATCGATAGGACAGGATCCTACGAGCAGTACTTC; cdr3_aa: CASSIDRTGSYEQYF
d_call: TRBD2; j_call: TRBJ2-6; v_call: TRBV30; clone_size: NA; cdr3_nt: TGTGCCTGGAGTGCCACGGGGAGGGCTGGGGCCAACGTCCTGACTTTC; cdr3_aa: CAWSATGRAGANVLTF
d_call: TRBD1; j_call: TRBJ1-2; v_call: TRBV28; clone_size: NA; cdr3_nt: TGTGCCAGCAGGGCTACAGGGGTCGGCTATGGCTACACCTTC; cdr3_aa: CASRATGVGYGYTF
d_call: TRBD1; j_call: TRBJ1-4; v_call: TRBV2; clone_size: NA; cdr3_nt: TGTGCCAGCAGTGGGGACAGGTGGAATGAAAAACTGTTTTTT; cdr3_aa: CASSGDRWNEKLFF
d_call: TRBD2; j_call: TRBJ2-1; v_call: TRBV5-1; clone_size: NA; cdr3_nt: TGCGCCAGCAGCCTAGTAGCGGGAGGGCAGGGTGAGCAGTTCTTC; cdr3_aa: CASSLVAGGQGEQFF
d_call: TRBD2; j_call: TRBJ2-7; v_call: TRBV18; clone_size: NA; cdr3_nt: TGTGCCAGCTCACCCGCGGGAGGTCAATACGAGCAGTACTTC; cdr3_aa: CASSPAGGQYEQYF
d_call: TRBD1; j_call: TRBJ2-5; v_call: TRBV29-1; clone_size: NA; cdr3_nt: TGCAGCGTCGGTTGGGACAGGGGGGAGACCCAGTACTTC; cdr3_aa: CSVGWDRGETQYF
d_call: TRBD1; j_call: TRBJ2-2; v_call: TRBV4-1; clone_size: NA; cdr3_nt: TGCGCCAGCAGCTGGCAGGGGGTCGGGGAGCTGTTTTTT; cdr3_aa: CASSWQGVGELFF
d_call: TRBD2; j_call: TRBJ2-2; v_call: TRBV30; clone_size: NA; cdr3_nt: TGTGCCTGGAGTGCTAGCGGGGGGGCCGGGGAGCTGTTTTTT; cdr3_aa: CAWSASGGAGELFF
d_call: TRBD1; j_call: TRBJ2-1; v_call: TRBV20-1; clone_size: NA; cdr3_nt: TGCAGTGCCCAGGGGGCGAATGAGCAGTTCTTC; cdr3_aa: CSAQGANEQFF
d_call: NA; j_call: TRBJ2-5; v_call: TRBV28; clone_size: NA; cdr3_nt: TGTGCCAGCAGAACGGTACAAGAGACCCAGTACTTC; cdr3_aa: CASRTVQETQYF
d_call: NA; j_call: TRBJ2-7; v_call: TRBV15; clone_size: NA; cdr3_nt: TGTGCCACCAGCAGAGATAGTGGAGCCGGCTACGAGCAGTACTTC; cdr3_aa: CATSRDSGAGYEQYF
d_call: NA; j_call: TRBJ2-1; v_call: TRBV5-4; clone_size: NA; cdr3_nt: TGTGCCAGCAGCCAGACAGGCAACTACTACAATGAGCAGTTCTTC; cdr3_aa: CASSQTGNYYNEQFF
d_call: NA; j_call: TRBJ1-5; v_call: TRBV2; clone_size: once; cdr3_nt: TGTGCCAGCAAGGGGTTTCCCAATCAGCCCCAGCATTTT; cdr3_aa: CASKGFPNQPQHF
d_call: NA; j_call: TRBJ1-1; v_call: TRBV2; clone_size: few; cdr3_nt: TGTGCCAGCAGGAGCGGGACTCCAGAGGCTTTCTTT; cdr3_aa: CASRSGTPEAFF
d_call: TRBD2; j_call: TRBJ2-3; v_call: TRBV6-6; clone_size: few; cdr3_nt: TGTGCCAGCAGTCCTGGACTAGCGGAAGACACAGATACGCAGTATTTT; cdr3_aa: CASSPGLAEDTDTQYF
d_call: TRBD2; j_call: TRBJ2-7; v_call: TRBV28; clone_size: NA; cdr3_nt: TGTGCCAGCAGTTGGGGACTAGCGGGAGGGCCTAGGGTTTCATTCTACGAGCAGTACTTC; cdr3_aa: CASSWGLAGGPRVSFYEQYF
d_call: TRBD1; j_call: TRBJ2-6; v_call: TRBV4-1; clone_size: NA; cdr3_nt: TGCGCCAGCAGCCAGGGTGGACAGGGGGCGGGAGGGGCCAACGTCCTGACTTTC; cdr3_aa: CASSQGGQGAGGANVLTF
d_call: NA; j_call: TRBJ2-1; v_call: TRBV5-1; clone_size: NA; cdr3_nt: TGCGCCAGCACCAGGGGCGGGGGTGGCTACAATGAGCAGTTCTTC; cdr3_aa: CASTRGGGGYNEQFF
d_call: NA; j_call: TRBJ2-7; v_call: TRBV5-1; clone_size: NA; cdr3_nt: TGCGCCAGCAGCCTAGGAGCCATAGGGGACTACGAGCAGTACTTC; cdr3_aa: CASSLGAIGDYEQYF
d_call: NA; j_call: TRBJ2-5; v_call: TRBV10-1; clone_size: NA; cdr3_nt: TGCGCCGGACTTCCACAGGGCCAAGAGACCCAGTACTTC; cdr3_aa: CAGLPQGQETQYF
d_call: NA; j_call: TRBJ1-2; v_call: TRBV5-6; clone_size: NA; cdr3_nt: TGTGCCAGCAGCTTGGCCGGCGGTTATGGCTACACCTTC; cdr3_aa: CASSLAGGYGYTF
d_call: TRBD2; j_call: TRBJ2-3; v_call: TRBV9; clone_size: NA; cdr3_nt: TGTGCCAGCAGCCCCACTAGCGGGAGGAACACAGATACGCAGTATTTT; cdr3_aa: CASSPTSGRNTDTQYF
d_call: TRBD1; j_call: TRBJ2-7; v_call: TRBV5-5; clone_size: NA; cdr3_nt: TGTGCCAGCAGCCGTGGGACAGGGCCCCACGAGCAGTACTTC; cdr3_aa: CASSRGTGPHEQYF
d_call: TRBD2; j_call: TRBJ2-3; v_call: TRBV18; clone_size: NA; cdr3_nt: TGTGCCAGCTCACCACTTGGTAGCGGGAGGGCCGGCACAGATACGCAGTATTTT; cdr3_aa: CASSPLGSGRAGTDTQYF
d_call: NA; j_call: TRBJ2-3; v_call: TRBV2; clone_size: NA; cdr3_nt: TGTGCCAGCAGTTTCCGACCCTACGGGGATACGCAGTATTTT; cdr3_aa: CASSFRPYGDTQYF
d_call: NA; j_call: TRBJ2-7; v_call: TRBV5-1; clone_size: NA; cdr3_nt: TGCGCCAGCAGCCTGACCCATGACTCCTCCTACGAGCAGTACTTC; cdr3_aa: CASSLTHDSSYEQYF
d_call: NA; j_call: TRBJ2-1; v_call: TRBV2; clone_size: NA; cdr3_nt: TGTGCCAGCAGTGAAGCCCTAGAGGATGAGCAGTTCTTC; cdr3_aa: CASSEALEDEQFF
d_call: NA; j_call: TRBJ1-5; v_call: TRBV2; clone_size: NA; cdr3_nt: TGTGCCAGCAGTGGGACACGCAATCAGCCCCAGCATTTT; cdr3_aa: CASSGTRNQPQHF
d_call: NA; j_call: TRBJ2-7; v_call: TRBV28; clone_size: few; cdr3_nt: TGTGCCAGCAGTTTATATAGCACCCACGAGCAGTACTTC; cdr3_aa: CASSLYSTHEQYF
d_call: NA; j_call: TRBJ2-5; v_call: TRBV11-2; clone_size: once; cdr3_nt: TGTGCCAGCAGCCTTGGGGGGGCCGGGGAGACCCAGTACTTC; cdr3_aa: CASSLGGAGETQYF
d_call: TRBD2; j_call: TRBJ2-5; v_call: TRBV6-1; clone_size: NA; cdr3_nt: TGTGCCAGCAGTCCAGCGGGGGTCCAAGAGACCCAGTACTTC; cdr3_aa: CASSPAGVQETQYF
d_call: TRBD1; j_call: TRBJ1-1; v_call: TRBV28; clone_size: NA; cdr3_nt: TGTGCCAGCAGCGGAGACACAGGGGGAAACACTGAAGCTTTCTTT; cdr3_aa: CASSGDTGGNTEAFF
d_call: NA; j_call: TRBJ2-5; v_call: TRBV4-1; clone_size: NA; cdr3_nt: TGCGCCAGCAGCCAAGGAACCCAGCGGGCCTTAGGGGAGACCCAGTACTTC; cdr3_aa: CASSQGTQRALGETQYF
d_call: NA; j_call: TRBJ1-3; v_call: TRBV7-2; clone_size: NA; cdr3_nt: TGTGCCAGCAGCTGGGCGTTTGGAAACACCATATATTTT; cdr3_aa: CASSWAFGNTIYF